The clone carrying this T cell receptor beta chain was seen only a few times. Its antigen is as yet unknown. This entry is derived from a study of beta chain features in type 1 diabetes. Markers CD45RO/CCR7/CD25/CD127/CD95/CD27 served to sort CD4+ naive, central memory, regulatory and stem cell-like memory cells. The authors reverse transcribed all of the isolated RNA, so sequencing captured expressed TCRB transcripts. Sequencing used immunoSEQ multiplex PCR; TCRdb keeps in-frame clones, though not all of them. The top ten clones hold around 0.05% of a sample with hundreds of thousands of clones, roughly two thirds of them seen once. Broader study findings: A moderate, significant TCRB CDR3 shortening appeared in type 1 diabetes across four CD4+ subsets. An over-representation of cells with high TCR expression could result from cDNA sequencing. Insertions were fewer and deletions more numerous at VDJ junctions in type 1 diabetes patients.

Sequencing was done on a sample of naive CD4+ T cells from blood. This receptor was taken from a man aged 30 to 45 in good health.

This CDR3 is CAWSVRTGDQPQHF. The CDR3, as DNA: TGTGCCTGGAGTGTACGGACAGGGGATCAGCCCCAGCATTTT. The rearrangement uses TRBV30 and TRBJ1-5; 9 bases are shared with TRBD1. J lost 5 bases, V lost 0 bases, and 2 bases had no gene match. Germline values: CDR1 GTSNPN, CDR2 SVGIG (reference sequence). There are 14 residues in the CDR3.